A single sample is the source of the 14 T cell receptor beta chains below, sequenced in a study of ipilimumab plus nivolumab after autologous stem cell transplantation. Produced via immunoSEQ multiplex PCR; TCRdb's table is partial and in-frame only. The sample includes about 40,000 clones, about 91% of them seen just once. Sequenced material: PBMCs, taken in a trial of ipilimumab plus nivolumab as post-transplant consolidation. The source of these receptors is a male donor with multiple myeloma.

The gene calls are TRBV27 and TRBJ1-6, with D possibly matching TRBD1 (5 bases). CDR1 and CDR2 from the germline V gene are MNHEY and SMNVEV (reference sequence). The CDR3 is 15 residues long. V was pared by 3 bases and J by 4 bases, with 10 bases between. The CDR3 DNA reads as TGTGCCAGCAGTTTTTTTGGGGCGTATAATTCACCCCTCCACTTT. Its translation: CASSFFGAYNSPLHF.

The chain links TRBV27 to TRBJ2-7, with 11 bases fitting TRBD2. V lost 5 bases, J lost 2 bases, and 11 bases stayed unmatched. Germline V gene lookup returns CDR1 MNHEY and CDR2 SMNVEV (reference sequence). This CDR3 is built from 17 residues. Written as DNA, the CDR3 is TGTGCCAGCAGTGCTCCGGGACTAGCGGCTACTCCCTACGAGCAGTACTTC. As protein: CASSAPGLAATPYEQYF.

V is TRBV5-1 and J is TRBJ2-7; TRBD1 matches 11 bases. CDR1 and CDR2 (germline): SGHRS, YFSETQ. There are 14 residues in the CDR3. V lost 0 bases and J lost 7; bases outside the gene matches: 3. In nucleotides, the CDR3 is TGCGCCAGCAGCTTGGGGACAGGGGGCGGGGAGCAGTACTTC. Residues: CASSLGTGGGEQYF.

V usage is TRBV5-1 and J usage is TRBJ2-7; the D gene is possibly TRBD2 (5 bases). Germline V gives CDR1 SGHRS, CDR2 YFSETQ. The CDR3 has 13 residues. Trimming stripped 5 bases from V and 2 bases from J, with 11 bases between. CDR3 bases: TGCGCCAGCAGTTGGGGAGACCCCTACGAGCAGTACTTC. It specifies CASSWGDPYEQYF.

This clone was detected once. This rearrangement joins TRBV4-1 to TRBJ2-7, with D hard to call. CDR1 is MGHRA and CDR2 is YSYEKL in the germline V gene. Trimming cost V 0 bases and J 0 bases, with 9 bases left between them. There are 15 residues in the CDR3. Here the CDR3 DNA reads TGCGCCAGCAGCCAAGATCAGAGCACCTCCTACGAGCAGTACTTC. It encodes CASSQDQSTSYEQYF.

In this sample, this clone turned up a few times. Different DNA sequences within this sample yield the same CDR3. The chain carries TRBV5-1 and TRBJ2-3; D unclear. CDR3 length: 14 amino acids. CDR1 is SGHRS, CDR2 YFSETQ, per germline. Trimming pared 0 bases from V and 2 bases from J, leaving 7 bases between. This CDR3 reads CASSLARNTDTQYF. In DNA form, the CDR3 reads TGCGCCAGCAGCTTGGCCAGAAACACAGATACGCAGTATTTT.

V and J are TRBV10-1 and TRBJ2-7; the D is unclear. Germline CDR1 WNHNN, CDR2 SYGVQD (reference sequence). The CDR3 runs to 15 residues. The V end was cut by 0 bases, the J end by 2 bases, with 11 bases between. The CDR3 coding sequence is TGCGCCAGCAGTGAGTCGGAGAAGGGCACCTACGAGCAGTACTTC. Translated: CASSESEKGTYEQYF.

The chain recombines TRBV18 with TRBJ2-2, with D unclear. The CDR3 has 15 residues. Trimming shortened V by 2 bases and J by 0 bases, and 7 bases separated the two germline ends. Germline V gene data show CDR1 as KGHSH and CDR2 as LQKENI. CDR3 amino acids: CASSPVGSNTGELFF. The CDR3 nucleotides read TGTGCCAGCTCACCAGTGGGCTCGAACACCGGGGAGCTGTTTTTT.

A remark on this clone: A read error may account for a junction end that differs from germline. V and J are TRBV28 and TRBJ2-3, with a weak D call TRBD1 (5 bases). The germline gives CDR1 MDHEN, CDR2 SYDVKM. The CDR3 consists of 12 residues. The CDR3 coding sequence is TGTGCCAGCAGTTTCATGGCAGGGAAATTCGATTTT. Residues: CASSFMAGKFDF.

J is TRBJ2-3 and V is TRBV7-9, with 9 bases aligning to TRBD1. V shed 4 bases, J shed 0 bases, and the junction held 5 bases outside the gene matches. Germline CDR1 and CDR2: SEHNR and FQNEAQ (reference sequence). The CDR3 runs 16 residues. CDR3: CASSWLGTGSTDTQYF. The CDR3 DNA follows: TGTGCCAGCAGCTGGCTCGGGACAGGGAGCACAGATACGCAGTATTTT.

This chain links TRBV4-3 with TRBJ2-5; D remains ambiguous. Deletions cut 4 bases from V and 2 bases from J, with 11 bases between. Germline values: CDR1 LGHNA, CDR2 YSLEER. The CDR3 has 14 amino acids. The CDR3 DNA sequence: TGCGCCAGCAGCCTCTTAGGCAGACAAGAGACCCAGTACTTC. Translating it yields CASSLLGRQETQYF.

The CDR3 here is CASSFGRNTEAFF. CDR3 nucleotide sequence: TGTGCCAGCAGCTTTGGGAGGAACACTGAAGCTTTCTTT. The V and J genes are TRBV7-6 and TRBJ1-1; D gene uncertain. Trimming pared 3 bases from V and 1 base from J, leaving 6 bases between. This CDR3 has 13 amino acids. CDR1 is SGHVS, CDR2 FNYEAQ, per germline. Based on the CDR3 plus reference TRBV7-6 and TRBJ1-1, the full variable domain is GAGVSQSPRYKVTKRGQDVALRCDPISGHVSLYWYRQALGQGPEFLTYFNYEAQQDKSGLPNDRFSAERPEGSISTLTIQRTEQRDSAMYRCASSFGRNTEAFFGQGTRLTVV.

The chain has TRBV5-1 and TRBJ2-2, with 8 bases aligning to TRBD1. Germline V CDR1 and CDR2: SGHRS, YFSETQ. J lost 2 bases, V lost 4 bases, and 7 bases had no gene match. The CDR3 has 16 amino acids. The CDR3 is CASSTRQGQNTGELFF. The CDR3 DNA follows: TGCGCCAGCAGCACCAGACAGGGGCAAAACACCGGGGAGCTGTTTTTT.

The chain joins TRBV5-4 to TRBJ1-4; D is ambiguous. Trimming stripped 4 bases from V and 0 bases from J, with 7 bases between. CDR3 length: 14 residues. The V gene's germline CDR1 is SGHNT and CDR2 YYREEE (reference sequence). The CDR3 here is CASSLTTTNEKLFF. In DNA, the CDR3 is TGTGCCAGCAGCCTGACAACAACTAATGAAAAACTGTTTTTT.